Presented here are 29 T cell receptor beta chains from one specimen sequenced in a study of metastatic and nonmetastatic thyroid tumors. Using MiXCR, TCRdb reanalyzed the PCR reads. The table lists tens of thousands of clones, 20% to 25% of them singletons. Each patient came to thyroid surgery without any prior treatment (of any kind). Sequenced: blood. These receptors all come from a female donor with papillary thyroid cancer or a benign thyroid nodule (not recorded which). Some clones in this sample may be carry-over from other donors' samples.

This clone showed up many times. The V and J genes are TRBV3-1 and TRBJ2-7; D unclear. V gave up 6 bases and J gave up 2 bases, with 5 bases separating them. CDR1 is LGHDT, CDR2 YNNKEL, per germline (reference sequence). The CDR3 covers 11 residues. The CDR3 here is CASSTTYEQYF. The DNA for the CDR3 is TGTGCCAGCAGTACTACCTACGAGCAGTACTTC.

At least ten counts were recorded for this clone. V gene TRBV2 combines with J gene TRBJ2-2, with TRBD1 as a possible D gene (6 bases). The V end was cut by 6 bases, the J end by 5 bases, with 16 bases between. This CDR3 contains 15 residues. CDR1 and CDR2 from the germline V gene are SNHLY and FYNNEI. DNA for the CDR3: TGTGCCAGCAGGACCGACAGGCGGCGGACCGGGGAGCTGTTTTTT. Translating it yields CASRTDRRRTGELFF.

This clone was seen ten or more times. The chain couples TRBV2 to TRBJ2-4; the D gene is possibly TRBD2 (5 bases). Trimming stripped 0 bases from V and 0 bases from J, with 6 bases between. CDR1 and CDR2 from the germline V gene are SNHLY and FYNNEI. The CDR3 runs to 15 residues. The CDR3 here is CASSEAAVAKNIQYF. The CDR3 nucleotides are TGTGCCAGCAGTGAAGCAGCGGTAGCCAAAAACATTCAGTACTTC.

This clone was picked up many times. The rearrangement links TRBV18 to TRBJ2-7; weak D call: TRBD2 (6 bases). The CDR3 covers 13 residues. Germline assignment: CDR1 KGHSH and CDR2 LQKENI. Between the trimmed V and J ends, which lost 5 bases and 3 bases, there was a span of 11 bases. CDR3 protein: CASSVGRDYEQYF. The CDR3 region has the DNA TGTGCCAGCTCAGTAGGGCGGGACTACGAGCAGTACTTC.

This clone showed up many times. The CDR3 nucleotides are TGTGCCAGCAGCCGGGGGGAACAGCCCCAGCATTTT. It codes for CASSRGEQPQHF. This chain uses TRBV6-2 or TRBV6-3 with TRBJ1-5; D might be TRBD1 (5 bases). The CDR3 loop spans 12 amino acids. Germline CDR1 reads MNHEY; CDR2 reads SVGEGT. V was pared by 6 bases and J by 7 bases, with 10 bases between.

This clone was detected many times. This chain links TRBV5-1 with TRBJ2-2; TRBD1 is a possible D gene (6 bases). The length of the CDR3 is 15 residues. The germline V gene encodes CDR1 SGHRS and CDR2 YFSETQ. Here the CDR3 reads CAAGLGDTTGGELFF. The DNA for the CDR3 is TGCGCAGCTGGGCTCGGGGACACCACAGGCGGGGAGCTGTTTTTT.

At least ten counts were recorded for this clone. CDR3 nucleotides: TGTGCCAGCAGTTCCCCAAGCGGGAGCGCCTACAATGAGCAGTTCTTC. It codes for CASSSPSGSAYNEQFF. The rearrangement links TRBV27 to TRBJ2-1; 8 bases align to TRBD2. CDR1 and CDR2 from the germline V gene are MNHEY and SMNVEV (reference sequence). The CDR3 spans 16 residues. V lost 4 bases, J lost 2 bases, and 7 bases stayed unmatched.

This clone showed up many times. The chain recombines TRBV19 with TRBJ1-3; D remains ambiguous. The CDR3 loop spans 14 amino acids. The germline gives CDR1 LNHDA, CDR2 SQIVND (reference sequence). Trimming stripped 3 bases from V and 0 bases from J, with 6 bases between. CDR3 in amino acids: CASSMKGSGNTIYF. In nucleotides, the CDR3 is TGTGCCAGTAGTATGAAGGGCTCTGGAAACACCATATATTTT.

This chain uses TRBV6-5 with TRBJ2-7; D tentatively fits TRBD1 or TRBD2 (5 bases each). Trimming left V 6 bases short and J 3 bases short, with 15 bases between. In germline, CDR1 is MNHEY, CDR2 SVGAGI. The CDR3 totals 14 residues. CDR3 amino acids: CASSLAGDHYEQYF. CDR3 coding DNA: TGTGCCAGCAGCTTAGCTGGGGACCACTACGAGCAGTACTTC.

In its sample, this clone was seen many times. The CDR3 sequence: CASSLFGDTQYF. The CDR3 nucleotides read TGTGCCAGCAGCTTATTTGGAGATACGCAGTATTTT. The chain has TRBV7-2 and TRBJ2-3; D not certain. Germline lookup yields CDR1 SGHTA and CDR2 FQGNSA. V lost 2 bases, J lost 5 bases, and 5 bases lay in between. The CDR3 loop spans 12 amino acids.

A remark on this clone: This may be a read error: a much more frequent sequence differs by one nucleotide. The same CDR3 can be traced to other DNA sequences in this sample. V usage is TRBV7-9 and J usage is TRBJ2-7; D is ambiguous. CDR1 is SEHNR and CDR2 is FQNEAQ in the germline V gene (reference sequence). The germline V and J ends were trimmed by 4 bases and 0 bases, with 4 bases remaining between them. CDR3 length: 12 amino acids. DNA for the CDR3: TGTGCCAGCAGCTCTATCTCCTACGAGCAGTACTTC. Protein sequence: CASSSISYEQYF.

On this clone itself: A much larger clone differs by one base, so this may be a read error. The J gene is TRBJ1-1, the V gene TRBV10-3; D is undetermined. The germline V gene has CDR1 ENHRY and CDR2 SYGVKD. The germline V and J ends were trimmed by 7 bases and 7 bases, with 19 bases remaining between them. CDR3 length equals 14 residues. This CDR3 reads CAIKGSQISNEAFF. CDR3 nucleotides: TGTGCCATCAAGGGCAGCCAAATTTCCAATGAAGCTTTCTTT.

In this sample, this clone turned up many times. DNA for the CDR3: TGCGCCAGCAGCCAAGGGGGTAGGGGGACCCAAGAGACCCAGTACTTC. Its protein product is CASSQGGRGTQETQYF. V gene TRBV4-1 combines with J gene TRBJ2-5, with D tentatively TRBD1 (6 bases). The CDR3 consists of 16 residues. CDR1 and CDR2 (germline): MGHRA, YSYEKL. Trimming left V 1 base short and J 1 base short, with 13 bases between.

This clone turned up a few times. The chain employs TRBV6-1 and TRBJ1-5; D is undetermined. V dropped 5 bases and J dropped 0 bases, with 8 bases sitting between them. Germline assignment: CDR1 MNHNS and CDR2 SASEGT. The CDR3 is made up of 14 amino acids. CDR3 residues: CASSFSFSNQPQHF. The CDR3 DNA reads as TGTGCCAGCAGTTTCAGCTTTAGCAATCAGCCCCAGCATTTT.

V and J are TRBV7-8 and TRBJ2-3; D assignment may be TRBD1 or TRBD2 (5 bases each). The V and J ends lost 5 bases and 1 base respectively, with 10 bases between them. The germline CDR1 and CDR2 sequences are SGHVS and FQNEAQ. The CDR3 loop spans 14 amino acids. The CDR3 sequence is CASSQRTCTDTQYF. CDR3 in DNA: TGTGCCAGCAGCCAGCGGACATGCACAGATACGCAGTATTTT.

This clone was recorded at least ten times. The chain employs TRBV24-1 and TRBJ2-2; the match to TRBD2 covers 8 bases. This CDR3 contains 16 residues. Unmatched junction bases numbered 8, after V lost 5 bases and J lost 4 bases. Germline lookup yields CDR1 KGHDR and CDR2 SFDVKD. The CDR3 DNA is TGTGCCACCAGTGTTAGGGCGGGAGGACTCACCGGGGAGCTGTTTTTT. Protein sequence: CATSVRAGGLTGELFF.

This clone was seen many times. This chain uses TRBV5-4 with TRBJ1-2; the match to TRBD1 covers 8 bases. The CDR3 length is 14 residues. Germline values: CDR1 SGHNT, CDR2 YYREEE (reference sequence). The J segment lost 2 bases and the V segment lost 5 bases, leaving 5 bases of the junction unmatched. The CDR3 loop is CASSTGQENYGYTF. Here the CDR3 DNA reads TGTGCCAGCAGTACGGGACAGGAAAACTATGGCTACACCTTC.

There are many counts of this clone. The chain uses TRBV19 and TRBJ1-4; D uncertain. CDR3 length: 13 residues. Germline CDR1 reads LNHDA; CDR2 reads SQIVND (reference sequence). V gave up 7 bases and J gave up 5 bases, with 11 bases separating them. CDR3 nucleotides: TGTGCCAGTACCGGGTCTCTCAATGAAAAACTGTTTTTT. Translating it yields CASTGSLNEKLFF.

This clone was picked up many times. V and J are TRBV30 and TRBJ1-2; 9 bases line up with TRBD1. The CDR3 contains 16 residues. V was pared by 5 bases and J by 2 bases, with 12 bases of the junction left unmatched. Germline V gene lookup returns CDR1 GTSNPN and CDR2 SVGIG (reference sequence). This CDR3 reads CAWETGGAGGNYGYTF. The CDR3 DNA follows: TGTGCCTGGGAAACAGGGGGCGCGGGAGGGAACTATGGCTACACCTTC.

V gene TRBV6-5 combines with J gene TRBJ2-2, with D uncertain. Per the germline V gene, CDR1 is MNHEY and CDR2 is SVGAGI. The germline V and J ends were trimmed by 0 bases and 6 bases, with 8 bases remaining between them. This CDR3 spans 14 amino acids. Here the CDR3 DNA reads TGTGCCAGCAGTTACTCGAGGTATCCCGGGGAGCTGTTTTTT. Residues: CASSYSRYPGELFF.

For this clone: A junction end diverges from the germline sequence, so it may reflect a read error. The chain employs TRBV11-2 and TRBJ1-6; no reliable D call. Germline V gene lookup returns CDR1 SGHAT and CDR2 FQNNGV. The CDR3 spans 14 residues. The CDR3 protein is CAISLWLINSPLHF. CDR3 DNA sequence: TGTGCCATCAGCTTATGGCTGATTAATTCACCCCTCCACTTT.

This clone was seen many times. This chain joins TRBV11-2 and TRBJ2-7; TRBD1 agrees at 10 bases. V trimming: 4 bases; J trimming: 6 bases; junction bases outside the gene matches: 12. Germline V gene lookup returns CDR1 SGHAT and CDR2 FQNNGV. The CDR3 has 16 amino acids. In DNA form, the CDR3 reads TGTGCCAGCAGCTCCCACTCCGGGACAGGGGTGGTCGAGCAGTACTTC. It specifies CASSSHSGTGVVEQYF.

This clone came up many times. The chain combines TRBV2 with TRBJ2-5, with a possible D match to TRBD2 (6 bases). V was clipped by 7 bases and J by 6 bases, with 18 bases between them. The CDR3 runs to 14 residues. Germline CDR1 and CDR2: SNHLY and FYNNEI. The CDR3 reads CASKPTRDSQTQYF. Written as DNA, the CDR3 is TGTGCCAGCAAACCAACCCGGGACTCTCAGACCCAGTACTTC.

This clone was detected ten times or more. The chain employs TRBV6-6 and TRBJ2-5; TRBD1 matches 7 bases. V shed 0 bases and J 7 bases; nucleotides not matched to a gene: 14. This CDR3 comprises 17 residues. The germline gives CDR1 MNHNY, CDR2 SVGAGI (reference sequence). CDR3 sequence (DNA): TGTGCCAGCAGTTACTCGATGACCGTAGGGACAGTAATGACCCAGTACTTC. It yields the protein CASSYSMTVGTVMTQYF.

This clone has at least ten counts. The chain links TRBV5-4 to TRBJ2-7, with 7 nucleotides matching TRBD2. From germline, CDR1 is SGHNT and CDR2 YYREEE (reference sequence). The CDR3 length is 15 residues. With V trimmed by 2 bases and J by 3 bases, 8 bases remained unmatched. The DNA of the CDR3 is TGTGCCAGCAGCTTAGAGCTAGCGGCCAACTACGAGCAGTACTTC. It specifies CASSLELAANYEQYF. The entire variable domain, with the rest obtained from reference TRBV5-4 and TRBJ2-7, is as follows: ETGVTQSPTHLIKTRGQQVTLRCSSQSGHNTVSWYQQALGQGPQFIFQYYREEENGRGNFPPRFSGLQFPNYSSELNVNALELDDSALYLCASSLELAANYEQYFGPGTRLTVT.

This clone showed up many times. The gene calls are TRBV24-1 and TRBJ1-1; no clear D. CDR3 length equals 11 residues. Germline CDR1 reads KGHDR; CDR2 reads SFDVKD. The V gene lost 5 bases and the J gene lost 8 bases, with 8 bases spanning the gap. The CDR3 is CATSGGREAFF. In DNA form, the CDR3 reads TGTGCCACCAGTGGAGGTAGGGAAGCTTTCTTT.

This clone showed up just a few times. A much larger clone differs from this one at a single base, so this may be a read error. J is TRBJ2-3 and V is TRBV12-3 or TRBV12-4; no definite D call. CDR3 size: 12 residues. The V end was cut by 7 bases, the J end by 3 bases, with 8 bases between. The CDR3 protein is CASMTVTDTQYF. The CDR3 DNA follows: TGTGCCAGCATGACCGTTACAGATACGCAGTATTTT.

This clone appeared many times. The CDR3 here is CSVYRDYEQYF. For the CDR3, the DNA is TGCAGCGTTTATAGGGACTACGAGCAGTACTTC. The chain couples TRBV29-1 to TRBJ2-7, with no clear D. From germline, CDR1 is SQVTM and CDR2 ANQGSEA. The V end lost 5 bases, the J end lost 3 bases, and 8 bases lay between the germline ends. The CDR3 covers 11 residues.

This clone was detected many times. Other nucleotide sequences from this sample produce the same CDR3. The chain joins TRBV6-1 to TRBJ1-6; D is unresolved. This CDR3 has 15 residues. V was cut by 3 bases and J by 7 bases, with 13 bases left in between. CDR1 is MNHNS, CDR2 SASEGT, per germline. As DNA, the CDR3 is TGTGCCAGCAGTGATCTTGGCATCCAGAATTCACCCCTCCACTTT. It translates to CASSDLGIQNSPLHF.